This paragraph covers one TCR beta chain sequence. The target of this receptor is not known. No base qualities exist here, and no much larger clone lies one base off it. The CDR3 spans 12 residues, from the cysteine through the phenylalanine. The CDR3 DNA has 36 bases and is translated from base 1. For CDR1 and CDR2, the germline V gene lists KGHSH and LQKENI. V trim: 3 bases; J trim: 5 bases; unmatched bases: 0. This record comes from a study of beta chain features in type 1 diabetes (dated by TCRdb to 2016 to 2019). With regard to the full study: Mean age, gender distribution, total cell number and subset yield did not differ between patients and healthy donors. Across all samples, roughly 110,000,000 sorted cells were examined, and cell number per subset correlated strongly with RNA yield. The study compared the TCRB repertoires of sorted circulating CD4+ T cell subsets in recently diagnosed type 1 diabetes patients with those in matched healthy donors. Naive and central memory subsets were obtained from all 30 or so donors, but regulatory and stem cell-like memory subsets were isolated from only 8 patients and roughly 8 healthy donors.

A single peripheral blood draw of approximately 0.11 L on average was collected from each donor into heparinised tubes. A BD FACSAria II and a panel including CD45RO, CCR7, CD25, CD127, CD95 and CD27 were used to sort naive, central memory, regulatory and stem cell-like memory CD4+ T cells. A purity above 98% was achieved for all sorted populations. PBMCs were isolated immediately by Lymphoprep density gradient centrifugation and stained directly without culture. So that batch effects would be minimized, each experiment stained and sorted samples in pairs, pairing one healthy donor with one patient. The entire amount of isolated RNA was reverse transcribed using the High Capacity cDNA Reverse Transcription Kit, so the sequenced TCRB transcripts were expressed ones. Deep immunoSEQ sequencing was applied to naive, central memory and regulatory T cell samples, giving an average of around 4 million total reads per sample. Sorted cells were lysed in RLT buffer, and RNA was extracted using DNase-treated RNeasy Micro or Mini kits according to cell number. To prevent cross-contamination, every cell subset was processed on its own, while patient and healthy donor samples were processed together. Using the immunoSEQ multiplex PCR, TCRB sequences were amplified from cDNA into 87-bp fragments spanning the CDR3 region. Sequencing of the amplicons was performed on the Illumina HiSeq platform. For the original study's pipeline: Synthetic template baselines were used to correct PCR bias computationally, reads within Hamming distance 2 were collapsed, and singletons that could not be merged were discarded. Reads were aligned to IMGT to assign V, D and J genes, CDR3 length, and insertions or deletions at six rearrangement sites. Within each subset, clonotype counts were normalized to the number of sorted cells before true diversity and Gini coefficients were calculated with the tcR R package. The overlap coefficient, calculated on TCRB nucleotide sequences, was used to measure repertoire sharing. Out-of-frame TCRB sequences from naive cells were analyzed as a proxy for the pre-selection repertoire. Here the immuneACCESS table is served through TCRdb, limited to in-frame sequences with V and J called. Missing clones are a known gap in these copies; in checked studies unresolved V genes cover under half, and the rest lacks a known reason. Clone size and V and J calls were adopted from that table, with D and trimming inferred from the DNA. The sample contains 230,000 or so clones, 16% of them found a single time. The ten top clones hold about 0.078% of the sample.

Broader findings and caveats from the paper: Naive, central memory and regulatory TCRB repertoires appeared more similar among patients than among healthy donors. Because small numbers of individuals were included in the HLA sub-analyses, any influence of HLA type on TCRB rearrangement was left unresolved. PCR may preferentially amplify shorter templates, but because patient and control samples were amplified and corrected together, any resulting skew would affect both groups equally. At VDJ recombination sites, patients with type 1 diabetes made fewer insertions and deleted more nucleotides, a pattern implying thymic rearrangement abnormalities. In all four CD4+ subsets, TCRB CDR3 length was moderately but significantly shorter in type 1 diabetes patients. Because cDNA was sequenced instead of genomic DNA, highly expressing activated cells could be over-represented, though the groups showed no difference in activation or CD3 levels.

This sequence was found in a man aged 25 to 40 with type 1 diabetes. The chain is made from TRBV18 and TRBJ2-7; 8 central nucleotides agree with TRBD1. The sample consisted of naive CD4+ T cells from blood. The cell subset or site label here, explained by the study, means: true naive CD4+ T cells. The encoded CDR3 is CASSPTGDEQYF. Read as DNA, the sequence is TGTGCCAGCTCACCGACAGGGGACGAGCAGTACTTC.